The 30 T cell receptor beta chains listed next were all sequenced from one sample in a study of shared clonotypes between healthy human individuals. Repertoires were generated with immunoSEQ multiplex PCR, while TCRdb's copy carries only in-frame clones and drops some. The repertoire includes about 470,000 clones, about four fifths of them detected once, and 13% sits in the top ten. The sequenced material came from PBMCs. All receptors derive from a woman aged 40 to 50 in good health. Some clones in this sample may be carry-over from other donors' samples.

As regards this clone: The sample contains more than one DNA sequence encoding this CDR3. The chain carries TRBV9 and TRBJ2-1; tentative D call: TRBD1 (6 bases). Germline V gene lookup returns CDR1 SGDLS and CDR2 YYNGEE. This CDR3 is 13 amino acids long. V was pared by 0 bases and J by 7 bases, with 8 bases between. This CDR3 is CASSVDRANEQFF. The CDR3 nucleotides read TGTGCCAGCAGCGTAGACAGGGCAAATGAGCAGTTCTTC.

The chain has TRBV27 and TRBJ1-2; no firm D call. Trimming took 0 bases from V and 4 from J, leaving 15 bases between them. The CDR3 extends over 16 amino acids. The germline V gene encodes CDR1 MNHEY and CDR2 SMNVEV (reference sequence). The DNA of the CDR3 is TGTGCCAGCAGTTTATCCAGGACCCCTTCACTCTATGGCTACACCTTC. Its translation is CASSLSRTPSLYGYTF.

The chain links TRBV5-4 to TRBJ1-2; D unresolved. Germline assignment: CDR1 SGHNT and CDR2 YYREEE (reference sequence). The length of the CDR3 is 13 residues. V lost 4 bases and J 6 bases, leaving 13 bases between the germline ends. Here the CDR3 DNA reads TGTGCCAGCAGCCCCTTGGGCACGGATGGCTACACCTTC. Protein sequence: CASSPLGTDGYTF.

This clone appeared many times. The CDR3: CATSRVGARNTEAFF. The DNA of the CDR3 is TGTGCCACCAGCAGAGTAGGGGCTAGGAACACTGAAGCTTTCTTT. The chain combines TRBV15 with TRBJ1-1; possibly TRBD1 for D (5 bases). V lost 1 base and J 1 base, leaving 10 bases between the germline ends. The CDR3 loop spans 15 amino acids. The germline gives CDR1 LNHNV, CDR2 YYDKDF (reference sequence).

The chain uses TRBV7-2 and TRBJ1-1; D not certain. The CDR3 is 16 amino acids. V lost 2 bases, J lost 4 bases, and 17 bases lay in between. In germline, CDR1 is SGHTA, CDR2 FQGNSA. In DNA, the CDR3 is TGTGCCAGCAGCTTATGGCAGGCGAGGTTGGGCACTGAAGCTTTCTTT. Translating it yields CASSLWQARLGTEAFF.

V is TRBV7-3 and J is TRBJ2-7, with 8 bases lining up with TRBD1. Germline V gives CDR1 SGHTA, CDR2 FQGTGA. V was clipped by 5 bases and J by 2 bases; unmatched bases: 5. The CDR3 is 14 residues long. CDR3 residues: CASSPGGRAYEQYF. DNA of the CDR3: TGTGCCAGCAGCCCAGGGGGCAGAGCCTACGAGCAGTACTTC.

The CDR3 protein is CASSPNDRVHEQYF. Written as DNA, the CDR3 is TGTGCCAGCTCGCCTAACGACAGGGTCCACGAGCAGTACTTC. The chain employs TRBV18 and TRBJ2-7; 7 bases match TRBD1. With V trimmed by 6 bases and J by 5 bases, 10 bases remained unmatched. CDR3 size: 14 residues. The germline V gene has CDR1 KGHSH and CDR2 LQKENI.

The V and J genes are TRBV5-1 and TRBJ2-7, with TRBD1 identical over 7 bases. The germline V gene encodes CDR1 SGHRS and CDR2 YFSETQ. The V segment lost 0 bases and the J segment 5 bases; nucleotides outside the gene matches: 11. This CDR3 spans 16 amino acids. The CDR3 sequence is CASSLVGGAISHEQYF. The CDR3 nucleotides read TGCGCCAGCAGCTTGGTAGGGGGCGCGATTTCCCACGAGCAGTACTTC. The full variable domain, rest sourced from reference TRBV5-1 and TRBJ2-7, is KAGVTQTPRYLIKTRGQQVTLSCSPISGHRSVSWYQQTPGQGLQFLFEYFSETQRNKGNFPGRFSGRQFSNSRSEMNVSTLELGDSALYLCASSLVGGAISHEQYFGPGTRLTVT.

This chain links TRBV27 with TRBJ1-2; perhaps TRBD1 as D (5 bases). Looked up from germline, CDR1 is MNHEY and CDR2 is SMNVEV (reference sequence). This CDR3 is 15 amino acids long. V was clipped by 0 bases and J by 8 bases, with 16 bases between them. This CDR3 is CASSLSWQGGDGYTF. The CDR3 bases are TGTGCCAGCAGTTTATCTTGGCAGGGAGGTGACGGCTACACCTTC.

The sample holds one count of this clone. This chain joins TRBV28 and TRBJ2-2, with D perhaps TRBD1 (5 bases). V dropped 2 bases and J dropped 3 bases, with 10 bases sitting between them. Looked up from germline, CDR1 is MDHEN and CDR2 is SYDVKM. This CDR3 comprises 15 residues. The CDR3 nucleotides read TGTGCCAGCAGTTTAACCCCAGGGCACACCGGGGAGCTGTTTTTT. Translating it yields CASSLTPGHTGELFF.

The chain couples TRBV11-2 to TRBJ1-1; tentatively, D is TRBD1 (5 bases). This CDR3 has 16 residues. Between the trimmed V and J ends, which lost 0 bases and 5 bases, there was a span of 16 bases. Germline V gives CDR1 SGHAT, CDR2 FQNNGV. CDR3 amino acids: CASSLEFGARKTEAFF. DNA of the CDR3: TGTGCCAGCAGCTTAGAATTCGGGGCAAGGAAAACTGAAGCTTTCTTT. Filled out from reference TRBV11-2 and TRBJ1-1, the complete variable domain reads EAGVAQSPRYKIIEKRQSVAFWCNPISGHATLYWYQQILGQGPKLLIQFQNNGVVDDSQLPKDRFSAERLKGVDSTLKIQPAKLEDSAVYLCASSLEFGARKTEAFFGQGTRLTVV.

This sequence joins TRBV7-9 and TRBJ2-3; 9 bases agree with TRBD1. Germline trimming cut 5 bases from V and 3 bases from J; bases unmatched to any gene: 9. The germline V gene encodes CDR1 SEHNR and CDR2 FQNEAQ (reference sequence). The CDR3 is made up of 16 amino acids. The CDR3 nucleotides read TGTGCCAGCAGCCCCCGAGACAGGGGGGTGACAGATACGCAGTATTTT. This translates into CASSPRDRGVTDTQYF.

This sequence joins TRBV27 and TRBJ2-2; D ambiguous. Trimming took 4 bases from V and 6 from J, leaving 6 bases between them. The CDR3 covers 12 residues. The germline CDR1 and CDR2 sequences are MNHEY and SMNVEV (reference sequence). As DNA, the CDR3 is TGTGCCAGCAGTTCCGTCCCCGGGGAGCTGTTTTTT. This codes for CASSSVPGELFF.

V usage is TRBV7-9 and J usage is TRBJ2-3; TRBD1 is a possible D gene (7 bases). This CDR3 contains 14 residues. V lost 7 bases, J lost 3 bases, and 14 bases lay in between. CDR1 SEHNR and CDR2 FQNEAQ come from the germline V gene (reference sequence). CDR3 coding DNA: TGTGCCAGCAACCGACAGGGACTTACAGATACGCAGTATTTT. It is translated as CASNRQGLTDTQYF.

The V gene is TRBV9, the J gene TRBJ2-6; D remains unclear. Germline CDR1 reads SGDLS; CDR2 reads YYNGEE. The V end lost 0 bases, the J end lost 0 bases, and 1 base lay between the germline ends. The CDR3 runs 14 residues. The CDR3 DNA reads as TGTGCCAGCAGCGTAGTCTCTGGGGCCAACGTCCTGACTTTC. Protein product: CASSVVSGANVLTF.

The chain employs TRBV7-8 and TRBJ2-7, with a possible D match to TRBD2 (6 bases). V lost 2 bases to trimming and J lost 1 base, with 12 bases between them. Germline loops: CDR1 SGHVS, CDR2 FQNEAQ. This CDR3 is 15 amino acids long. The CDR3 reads CASSLRDSTSYEQYF. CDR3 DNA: TGTGCCAGCAGCTTAAGGGACTCAACATCCTACGAGCAGTACTTC.

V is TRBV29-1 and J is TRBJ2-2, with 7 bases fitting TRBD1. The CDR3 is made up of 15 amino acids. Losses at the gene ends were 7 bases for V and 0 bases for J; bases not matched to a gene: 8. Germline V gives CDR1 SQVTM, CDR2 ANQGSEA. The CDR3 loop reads CSGFGDSANTGELFF. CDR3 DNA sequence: TGCAGCGGTTTTGGGGACAGCGCGAACACCGGGGAGCTGTTTTTT.

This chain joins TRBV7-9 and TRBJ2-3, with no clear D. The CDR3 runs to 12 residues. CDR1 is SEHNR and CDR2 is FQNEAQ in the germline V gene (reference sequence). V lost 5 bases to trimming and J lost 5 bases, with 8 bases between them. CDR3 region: CASSPYGDTQYF. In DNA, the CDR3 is TGTGCCAGCAGCCCCTACGGAGATACGCAGTATTTT.

The CDR3 here is CASSVAARGNDEQFF. For the CDR3, the DNA is TGTGCCAGCAGCGTAGCGGCCCGTGGGAACGATGAGCAGTTCTTC. V and J are TRBV9 and TRBJ2-1; D gene uncertain. Germline loops: CDR1 SGDLS, CDR2 YYNGEE. The CDR3 extends over 15 amino acids. Trimming took off 0 bases at V and 8 bases at J, with 15 bases between the two ends.

The CDR3 region is CASSWSGQADYEQYF. The CDR3 region has the DNA TGTGCCAGCAGCTGGTCCGGGCAAGCGGACTACGAGCAGTACTTC. The genes are TRBV11-2 and TRBJ2-7, with a weak D call TRBD2 (5 bases). The CDR3 loop spans 15 amino acids. Germline CDR1 is SGHAT and CDR2 is FQNNGV. V gave up 4 bases and J gave up 3 bases, with 16 bases separating them.

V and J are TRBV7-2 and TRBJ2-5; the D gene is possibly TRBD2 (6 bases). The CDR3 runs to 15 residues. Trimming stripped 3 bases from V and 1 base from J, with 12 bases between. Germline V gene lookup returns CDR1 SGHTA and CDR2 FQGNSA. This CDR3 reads CASSFRRGPQETQYF. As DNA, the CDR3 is TGTGCCAGCAGCTTTCGGCGGGGACCCCAAGAGACCCAGTACTTC.

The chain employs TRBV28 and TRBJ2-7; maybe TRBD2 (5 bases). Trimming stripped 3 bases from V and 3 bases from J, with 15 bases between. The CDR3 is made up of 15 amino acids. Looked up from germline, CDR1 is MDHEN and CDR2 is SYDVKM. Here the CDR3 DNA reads TGTGCCAGCAGTTTTACGGGATGGGAAGGCTACGAGCAGTACTTC. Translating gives CASSFTGWEGYEQYF.

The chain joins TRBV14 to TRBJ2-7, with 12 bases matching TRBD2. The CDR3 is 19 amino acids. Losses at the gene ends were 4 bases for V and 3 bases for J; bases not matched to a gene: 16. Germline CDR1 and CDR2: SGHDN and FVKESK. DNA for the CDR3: TGTGCCAGCAGCCGCCGGACTAGCGGGACCGGGGGGCCCATCTACGAGCAGTACTTC. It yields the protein CASSRRTSGTGGPIYEQYF.

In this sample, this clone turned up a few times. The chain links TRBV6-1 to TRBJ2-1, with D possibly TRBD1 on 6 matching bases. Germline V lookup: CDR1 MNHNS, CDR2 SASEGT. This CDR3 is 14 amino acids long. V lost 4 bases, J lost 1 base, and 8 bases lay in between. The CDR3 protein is CASSATGSYNEQFF. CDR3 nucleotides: TGTGCCAGCAGTGCCACAGGGTCCTACAATGAGCAGTTCTTC.

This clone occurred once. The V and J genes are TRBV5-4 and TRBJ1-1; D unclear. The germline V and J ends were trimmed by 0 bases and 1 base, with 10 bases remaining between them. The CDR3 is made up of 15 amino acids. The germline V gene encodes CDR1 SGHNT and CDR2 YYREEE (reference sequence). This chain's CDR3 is CASSLEKRGNTEAFF. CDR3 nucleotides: TGTGCCAGCAGCTTGGAGAAGCGGGGGAACACTGAAGCTTTCTTT.

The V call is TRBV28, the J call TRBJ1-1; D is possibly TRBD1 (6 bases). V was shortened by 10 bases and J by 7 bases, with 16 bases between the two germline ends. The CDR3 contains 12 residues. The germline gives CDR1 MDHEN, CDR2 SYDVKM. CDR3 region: CATTLDRIEAFF. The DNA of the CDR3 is TGTGCCACCACCCTTGACAGGATTGAAGCTTTCTTT.

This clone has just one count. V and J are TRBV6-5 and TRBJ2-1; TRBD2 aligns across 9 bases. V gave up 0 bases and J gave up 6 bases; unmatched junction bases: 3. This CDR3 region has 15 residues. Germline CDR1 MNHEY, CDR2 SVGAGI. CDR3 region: CASSYSGGRANEQFF. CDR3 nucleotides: TGTGCCAGCAGTTACTCTGGCGGGAGGGCCAATGAGCAGTTCTTC.

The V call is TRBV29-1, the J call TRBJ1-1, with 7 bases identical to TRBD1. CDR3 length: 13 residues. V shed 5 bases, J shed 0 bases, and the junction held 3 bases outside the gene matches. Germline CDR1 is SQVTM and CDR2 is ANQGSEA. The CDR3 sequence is CSVTGEMNTEAFF. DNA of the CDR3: TGCAGCGTTACAGGGGAAATGAACACTGAAGCTTTCTTT.

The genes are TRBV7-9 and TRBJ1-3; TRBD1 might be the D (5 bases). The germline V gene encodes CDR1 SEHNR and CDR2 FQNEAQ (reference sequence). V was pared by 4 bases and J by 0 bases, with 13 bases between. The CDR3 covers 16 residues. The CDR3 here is CASSSPGLSSGNTIYF. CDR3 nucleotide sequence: TGTGCCAGCAGCTCTCCGGGACTGAGCTCTGGAAACACCATATATTTT.

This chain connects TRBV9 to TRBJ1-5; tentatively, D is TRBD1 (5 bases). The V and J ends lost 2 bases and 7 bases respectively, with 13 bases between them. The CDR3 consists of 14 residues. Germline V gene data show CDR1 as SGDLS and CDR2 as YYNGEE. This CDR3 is CASSVGGSSQPQHF. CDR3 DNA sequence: TGTGCCAGCAGCGTCGGGGGGAGCTCCCAGCCCCAGCATTTT. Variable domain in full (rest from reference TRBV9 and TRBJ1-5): DSGVTQTPKHLITATGQRVTLRCSPRSGDLSVYWYQQSLDQGLQFLIQYYNGEERAKGNILERFSAQQFPDLHSELNLSSLELGDSALYFCASSVGGSSQPQHFGDGTRLSIL.